A selection of T cell receptor beta chains follows, all from one sample in a study of cytomegalovirus exposure and HLA in healthy donors. The table came from immunoSEQ multiplex PCR; TCRdb's copy has only in-frame clones and leaves some out. The sample lists roughly 330,000 clones, roughly nine tenths occurring once. The sequencing sample was made of PBMCs. All receptors come from a woman in her twenties or thirties in good health and CMV-seropositive. Both conserved end residues are part of each CDR3. Fields, in order: CDR3 DNA, CDR3 protein, J gene, clone size, CDR3 length, V gene, D gene. A D gene is named only where the DNA matches it firmly. Where a row states a size, it is once, few, many or the class of an expanded clone; other rows omit it.

CDR3 DNA: TGTGCCACCAGCGACAGGGTCTCCTACGAGCAGTACTTC; CDR3 protein: CATSDRVSYEQYF; J gene: TRBJ2-7; clone size: NA; CDR3 length: 13; V gene: TRBV5-4; D gene: TRBD1
CDR3 DNA: TGTGCCAGCAGCGATCTAGATTCCGAGCAGTACTTC; CDR3 protein: CASSDLDSEQYF; J gene: TRBJ2-7; clone size: NA; CDR3 length: 12; V gene: TRBV9; D gene: NA
CDR3 DNA: TGTGCCAGCGGCCCTACCTACGAGCAGTACTTC; CDR3 protein: CASGPTYEQYF; J gene: TRBJ2-7; clone size: few; CDR3 length: 11; V gene: TRBV6-6; D gene: NA
CDR3 DNA: TGTGCCAGCAGTGAATGGCAGGGCCACAGCTCCTACAATGAGCAGTTCTTC; CDR3 protein: CASSEWQGHSSYNEQFF; J gene: TRBJ2-1; clone size: NA; CDR3 length: 17; V gene: TRBV25-1; D gene: NA
CDR3 DNA: TGCAGCGTTGTCACAGGAAGGGGGCAAGAGACCCAGTACTTC; CDR3 protein: CSVVTGRGQETQYF; J gene: TRBJ2-5; clone size: NA; CDR3 length: 14; V gene: TRBV29-1; D gene: NA
CDR3 DNA: TGTGCCAGCTCACCTCAGGGTGATAATTCACCCCTCCACTTT; CDR3 protein: CASSPQGDNSPLHF; J gene: TRBJ1-6; clone size: NA; CDR3 length: 14; V gene: TRBV18; D gene: NA
CDR3 DNA: TGTGCCAGCAGTGAACTAAGAGTCAGGACAGGGGTGTCGTATAGCAATCAGCCCCAGCATTTT; CDR3 protein: CASSELRVRTGVSYSNQPQHF; J gene: TRBJ1-5; clone size: NA; CDR3 length: 21; V gene: TRBV2; D gene: TRBD1
CDR3 DNA: TGTGCCACCAGTAATAGCGGGAGTAAGACAGATACGCAGTATTTT; CDR3 protein: CATSNSGSKTDTQYF; J gene: TRBJ2-3; clone size: NA; CDR3 length: 15; V gene: TRBV15; D gene: TRBD2
CDR3 DNA: TGTGCCAGCAGCGCCGGGACTAGCGGGGACTCCAAGCGGGAGCAGTTCTTC; CDR3 protein: CASSAGTSGDSKREQFF; J gene: TRBJ2-1; clone size: NA; CDR3 length: 17; V gene: TRBV6-4; D gene: TRBD2
CDR3 DNA: TGTGCCAGCAGTGTTGGGTCGAGTAACACCGGGGAGCTGTTTTTT; CDR3 protein: CASSVGSSNTGELFF; J gene: TRBJ2-2; clone size: NA; CDR3 length: 15; V gene: TRBV6-4; D gene: NA
CDR3 DNA: TGCGCCAGCAGCCCCGACAAACCCAACTATGGCTACACCTTC; CDR3 protein: CASSPDKPNYGYTF; J gene: TRBJ1-2; clone size: NA; CDR3 length: 14; V gene: TRBV5-1; D gene: NA
CDR3 DNA: TGTGCCAGCAAGACTAGCGGGATCTACAATGAGCAGTTCTTC; CDR3 protein: CASKTSGIYNEQFF; J gene: TRBJ2-1; clone size: once; CDR3 length: 14; V gene: TRBV7-2; D gene: TRBD2
CDR3 DNA: TGCAGCGTTGAAGGGGGGACGGACAGATACTATGGCTACACCTTC; CDR3 protein: CSVEGGTDRYYGYTF; J gene: TRBJ1-2; clone size: NA; CDR3 length: 15; V gene: TRBV29-1; D gene: NA
CDR3 DNA: TGTGCCATAGATGGGTATTCACCCCTCCACTTT; CDR3 protein: CAIDGYSPLHF; J gene: TRBJ1-6; clone size: few; CDR3 length: 11; V gene: TRBV6-1; D gene: NA
CDR3 DNA: TGTGCCAGCAGCCTGAGCGGGAAACATGAGCAGTTCTTC; CDR3 protein: CASSLSGKHEQFF; J gene: TRBJ2-1; clone size: once; CDR3 length: 13; V gene: TRBV27; D gene: TRBD2
CDR3 DNA: TGTGCCACCAGCAGCGGACGCGGAAACACCATATATTTT; CDR3 protein: CATSSGRGNTIYF; J gene: TRBJ1-3; clone size: NA; CDR3 length: 13; V gene: TRBV15; D gene: NA
CDR3 DNA: TGTGCCAGCAGCCGAACAGGGGAGGATGGCTACACCTTC; CDR3 protein: CASSRTGEDGYTF; J gene: TRBJ1-2; clone size: NA; CDR3 length: 13; V gene: TRBV11-2; D gene: TRBD1
CDR3 DNA: TGTGCCAGCAGCGCACAGGATCAGCCCCAGCATTTT; CDR3 protein: CASSAQDQPQHF; J gene: TRBJ1-5; clone size: NA; CDR3 length: 12; V gene: TRBV7-9; D gene: NA
CDR3 DNA: TGTGCCAGCAGCCCCCCGGGGGGTAATGAGCAGTTCTTC; CDR3 protein: CASSPPGGNEQFF; J gene: TRBJ2-1; clone size: NA; CDR3 length: 13; V gene: TRBV6-4; D gene: TRBD2
CDR3 DNA: TGTGCCACCAGCAGGGACAGGGGGCCAGAGACCCAGTACTTC; CDR3 protein: CATSRDRGPETQYF; J gene: TRBJ2-5; clone size: NA; CDR3 length: 14; V gene: TRBV15; D gene: TRBD1